This TCR beta chain was sequenced in a study of cytomegalovirus exposure and HLA in healthy donors. V was pared by 5 bases and J by 3 bases, with 13 bases between. CDR3 length: 14 amino acids. From germline, CDR1 is SNHLY and CDR2 FYNNEI. It was with 60 Vbeta and 13 Jbeta primers that the PCR ran. The data were produced by immunoSEQ multiplex PCR, yet TCRdb's version contains in-frame clones alone and is incomplete. Of roughly 130,000 clones listed, around 80% are singletons. This chain links TRBV2 with TRBJ1-1, with D possibly TRBD1 on 6 matching bases. This clonotype was sampled from a man younger than 35 in good health and CMV-seronegative. Sequenced sample: PBMCs. CDR3 protein: CASSPKPGDTEAFF. The CDR3 coding sequence is TGTGCCAGCAGTCCAAAACCAGGGGACACTGAAGCTTTCTTT.